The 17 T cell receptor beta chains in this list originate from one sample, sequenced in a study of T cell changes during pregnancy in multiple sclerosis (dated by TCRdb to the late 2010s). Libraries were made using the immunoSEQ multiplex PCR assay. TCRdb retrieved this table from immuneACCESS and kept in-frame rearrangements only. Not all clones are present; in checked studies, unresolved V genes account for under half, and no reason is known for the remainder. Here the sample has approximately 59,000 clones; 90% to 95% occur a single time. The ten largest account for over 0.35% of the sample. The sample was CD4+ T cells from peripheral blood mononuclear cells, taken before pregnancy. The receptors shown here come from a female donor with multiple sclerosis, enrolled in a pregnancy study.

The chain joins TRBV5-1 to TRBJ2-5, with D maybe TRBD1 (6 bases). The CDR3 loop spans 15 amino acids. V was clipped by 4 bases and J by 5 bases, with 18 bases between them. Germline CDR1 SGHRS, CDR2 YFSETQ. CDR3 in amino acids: CASSNTTGLGETQYF. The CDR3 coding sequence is TGCGCCAGCAGCAACACGACAGGTTTAGGGGAGACCCAGTACTTC.

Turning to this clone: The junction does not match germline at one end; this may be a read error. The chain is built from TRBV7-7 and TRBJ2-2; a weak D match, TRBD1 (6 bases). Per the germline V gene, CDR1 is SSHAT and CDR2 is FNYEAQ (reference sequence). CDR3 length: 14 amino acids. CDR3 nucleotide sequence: TGTGCTAGCAGCTTGGACAGAAACACCGGGGAGCTGTTTTTT. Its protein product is CASSLDRNTGELFF.

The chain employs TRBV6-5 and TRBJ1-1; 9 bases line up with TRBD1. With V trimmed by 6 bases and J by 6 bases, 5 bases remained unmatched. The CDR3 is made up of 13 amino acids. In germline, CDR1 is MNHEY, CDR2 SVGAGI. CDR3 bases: TGTGCCAGCAGGAGGGACAGGGCGGCTGAAGCTTTCTTT. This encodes CASRRDRAAEAFF.

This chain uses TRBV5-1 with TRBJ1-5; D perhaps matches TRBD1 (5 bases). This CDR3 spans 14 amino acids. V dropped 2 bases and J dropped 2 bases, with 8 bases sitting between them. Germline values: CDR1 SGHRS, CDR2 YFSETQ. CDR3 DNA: TGCGCCAGCAGCTTAACGACAGGCAATCAGCCCCAGCATTTT. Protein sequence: CASSLTTGNQPQHF.

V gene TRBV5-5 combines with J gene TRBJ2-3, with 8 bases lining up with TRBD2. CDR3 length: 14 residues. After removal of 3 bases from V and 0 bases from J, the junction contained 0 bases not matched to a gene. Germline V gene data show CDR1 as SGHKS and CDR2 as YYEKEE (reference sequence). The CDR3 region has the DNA TGTGCCAGCAGCTCTAGCGGGAGCACAGATACGCAGTATTTT. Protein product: CASSSSGSTDTQYF.

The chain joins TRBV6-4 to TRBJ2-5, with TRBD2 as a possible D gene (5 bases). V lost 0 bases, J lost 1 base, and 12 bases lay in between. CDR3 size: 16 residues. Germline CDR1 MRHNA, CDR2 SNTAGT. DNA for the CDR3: TGTGCCAGCAGTGACTCGGCGGGTTTATTCCAAGAGACCCAGTACTTC. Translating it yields CASSDSAGLFQETQYF.

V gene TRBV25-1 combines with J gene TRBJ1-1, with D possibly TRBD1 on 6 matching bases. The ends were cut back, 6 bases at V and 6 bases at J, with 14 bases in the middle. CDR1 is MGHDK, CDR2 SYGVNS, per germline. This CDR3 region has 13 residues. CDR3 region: CASRKAGVPEAFF. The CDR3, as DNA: TGTGCCAGCAGAAAAGCAGGGGTCCCTGAAGCTTTCTTT.

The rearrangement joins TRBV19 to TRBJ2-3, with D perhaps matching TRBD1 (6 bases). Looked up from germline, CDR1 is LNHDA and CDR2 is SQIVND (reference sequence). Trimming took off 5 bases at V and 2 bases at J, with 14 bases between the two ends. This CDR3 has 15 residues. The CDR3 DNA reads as TGTGCCAGTAGTGTAAGCAGGGGTAACACAGATACGCAGTATTTT. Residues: CASSVSRGNTDTQYF.

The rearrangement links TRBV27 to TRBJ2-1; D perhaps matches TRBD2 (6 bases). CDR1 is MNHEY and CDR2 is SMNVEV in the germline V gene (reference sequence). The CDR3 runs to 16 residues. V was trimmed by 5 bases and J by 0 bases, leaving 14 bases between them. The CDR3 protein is CASSVSGFSSYNEQFF. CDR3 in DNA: TGTGCCAGCAGTGTTAGCGGTTTTAGCTCCTACAATGAGCAGTTCTTC.

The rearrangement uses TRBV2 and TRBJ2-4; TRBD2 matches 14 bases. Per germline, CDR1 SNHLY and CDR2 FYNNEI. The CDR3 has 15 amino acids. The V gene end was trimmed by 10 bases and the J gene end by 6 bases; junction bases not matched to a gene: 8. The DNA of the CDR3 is TGTGCCACTTCGGGGACTAGCGGGGGTGGAAACATTCAGTACTTC. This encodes CATSGTSGGGNIQYF.

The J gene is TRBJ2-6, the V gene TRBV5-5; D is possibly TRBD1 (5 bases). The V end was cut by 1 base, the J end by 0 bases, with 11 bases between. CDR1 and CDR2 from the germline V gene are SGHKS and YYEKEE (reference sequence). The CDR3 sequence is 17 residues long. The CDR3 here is CASSLLVRGSGANVLTF. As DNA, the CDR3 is TGTGCCAGCAGCTTGTTGGTAAGGGGCTCTGGGGCCAACGTCCTGACTTTC.

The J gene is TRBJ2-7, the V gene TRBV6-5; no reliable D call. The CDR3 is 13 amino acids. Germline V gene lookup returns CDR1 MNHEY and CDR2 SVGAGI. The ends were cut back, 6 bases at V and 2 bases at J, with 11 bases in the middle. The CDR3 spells CASRRGGTYEQYF. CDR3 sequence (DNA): TGTGCCAGCAGAAGAGGCGGAACCTACGAGCAGTACTTC.

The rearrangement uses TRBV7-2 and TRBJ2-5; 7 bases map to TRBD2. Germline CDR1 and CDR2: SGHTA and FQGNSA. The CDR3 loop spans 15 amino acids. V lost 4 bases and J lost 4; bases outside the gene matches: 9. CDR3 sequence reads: CASSSQGRAGETQYF. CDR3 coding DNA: TGTGCCAGCAGCTCACAAGGGAGGGCGGGAGAGACCCAGTACTTC.

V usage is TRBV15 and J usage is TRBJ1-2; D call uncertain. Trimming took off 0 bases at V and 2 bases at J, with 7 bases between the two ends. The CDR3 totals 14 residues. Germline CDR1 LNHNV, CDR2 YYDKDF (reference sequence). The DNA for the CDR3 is TGTGCCACCAGCAGAGATCTGCAGAACTATGGCTACACCTTC. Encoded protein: CATSRDLQNYGYTF.

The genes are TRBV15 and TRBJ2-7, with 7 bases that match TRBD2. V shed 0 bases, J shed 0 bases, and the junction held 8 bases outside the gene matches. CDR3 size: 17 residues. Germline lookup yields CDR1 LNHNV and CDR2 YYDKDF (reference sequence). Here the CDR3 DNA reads TGTGCCACCAGCAGAGATGGGCTAGCGGAGAGCTCCTACGAGCAGTACTTC. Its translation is CATSRDGLAESSYEQYF.

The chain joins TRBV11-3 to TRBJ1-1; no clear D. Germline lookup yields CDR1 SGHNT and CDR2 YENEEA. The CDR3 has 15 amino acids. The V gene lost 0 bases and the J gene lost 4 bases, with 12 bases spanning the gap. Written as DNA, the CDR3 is TGTGCCAGCAGCTTAGATCCGACGGACTCCACTGAAGCTTTCTTT. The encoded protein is CASSLDPTDSTEAFF.

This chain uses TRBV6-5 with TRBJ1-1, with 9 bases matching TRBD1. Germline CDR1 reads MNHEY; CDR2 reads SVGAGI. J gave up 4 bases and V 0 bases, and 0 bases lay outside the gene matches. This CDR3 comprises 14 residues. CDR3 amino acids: CASSYSTGGTEAFF. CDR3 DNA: TGTGCCAGCAGTTACTCGACAGGGGGCACTGAAGCTTTCTTT.